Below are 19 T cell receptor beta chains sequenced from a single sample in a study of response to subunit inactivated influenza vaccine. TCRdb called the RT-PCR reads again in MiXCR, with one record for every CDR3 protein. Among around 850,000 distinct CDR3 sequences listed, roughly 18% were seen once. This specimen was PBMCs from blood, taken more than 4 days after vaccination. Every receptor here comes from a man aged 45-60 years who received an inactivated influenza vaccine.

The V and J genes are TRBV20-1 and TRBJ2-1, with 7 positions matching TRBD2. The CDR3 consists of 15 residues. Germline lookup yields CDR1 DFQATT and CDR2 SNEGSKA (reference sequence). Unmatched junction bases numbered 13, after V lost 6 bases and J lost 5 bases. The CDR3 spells CSATQRGGWDNEQFF. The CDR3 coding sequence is TGCAGTGCCACACAACGGGGAGGGTGGGACAATGAGCAGTTCTTC.

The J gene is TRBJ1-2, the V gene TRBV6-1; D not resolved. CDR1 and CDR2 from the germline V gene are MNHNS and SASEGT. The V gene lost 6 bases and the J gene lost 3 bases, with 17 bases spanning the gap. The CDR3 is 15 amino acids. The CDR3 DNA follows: TGTGCCAGCAGCCAAACTCTCGGGGTGGACTATGGCTACACCTTC. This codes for CASSQTLGVDYGYTF.

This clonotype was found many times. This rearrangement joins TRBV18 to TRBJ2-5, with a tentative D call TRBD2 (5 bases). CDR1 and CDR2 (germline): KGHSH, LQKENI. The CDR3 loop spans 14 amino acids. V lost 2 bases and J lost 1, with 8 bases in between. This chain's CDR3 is CASSPRRFQETQYF. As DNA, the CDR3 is TGTGCCAGCTCACCAAGGAGGTTCCAAGAGACCCAGTACTTC. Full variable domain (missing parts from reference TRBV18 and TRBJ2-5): NAGVMQNPRHLVRRRGQEARLRCSPMKGHSHVYWYRQLPEEGLKFMVYLQKENIIDESGMPKERFSAEFPKEGPSILRIQQVVRGDSAAYFCASSPRRFQETQYFGPGTRLLVL.

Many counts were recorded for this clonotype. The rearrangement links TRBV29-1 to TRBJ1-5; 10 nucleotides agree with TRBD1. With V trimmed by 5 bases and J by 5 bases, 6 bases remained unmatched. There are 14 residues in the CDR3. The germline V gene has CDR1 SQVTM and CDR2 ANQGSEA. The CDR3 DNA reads TGCAGCGTTAGCGAGGGGACAGGGGATCAGCCCCAGCATTTT. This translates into CSVSEGTGDQPQHF.

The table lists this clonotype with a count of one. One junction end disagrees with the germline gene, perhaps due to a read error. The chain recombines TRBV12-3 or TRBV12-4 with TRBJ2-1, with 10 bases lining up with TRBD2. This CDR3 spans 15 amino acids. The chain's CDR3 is CVSSLQLAGNNEQFF. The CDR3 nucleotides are TGTGTCAGCAGTTTGCAACTAGCGGGAAACAATGAGCAGTTCTTC.

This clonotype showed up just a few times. The CDR3 is CSTVGGRKTQYF. The CDR3 nucleotides are TGCAGTACAGTTGGGGGGCGGAAGACCCAGTACTTC. V and J are TRBV20-1 and TRBJ2-5, with D possibly called TRBD1 or TRBD2 (6 bases each). V was shortened by 8 bases and J by 6 bases, with 16 bases between the two germline ends. This CDR3 contains 12 residues. Germline V gene lookup returns CDR1 DFQATT and CDR2 SNEGSKA (reference sequence).

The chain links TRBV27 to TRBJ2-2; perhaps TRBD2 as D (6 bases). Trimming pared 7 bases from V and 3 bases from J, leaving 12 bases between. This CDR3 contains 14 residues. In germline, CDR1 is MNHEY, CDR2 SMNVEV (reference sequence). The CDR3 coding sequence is TGTGCCAGCAAGCGGGCTTCATACACCGGGGAGCTGTTTTTT. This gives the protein CASKRASYTGELFF.

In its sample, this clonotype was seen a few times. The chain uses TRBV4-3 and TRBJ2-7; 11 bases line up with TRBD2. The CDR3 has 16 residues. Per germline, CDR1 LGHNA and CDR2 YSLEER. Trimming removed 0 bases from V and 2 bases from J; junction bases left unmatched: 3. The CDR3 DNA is TGCGCCAGCAGCCAAGAGGTAGCGGGAGGGCCCTACGAGCAGTACTTC. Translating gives CASSQEVAGGPYEQYF.

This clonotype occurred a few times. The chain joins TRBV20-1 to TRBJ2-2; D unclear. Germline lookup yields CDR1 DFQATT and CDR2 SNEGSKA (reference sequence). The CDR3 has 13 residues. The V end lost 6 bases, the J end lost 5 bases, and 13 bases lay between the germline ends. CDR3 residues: CSAKTGPTGELFF. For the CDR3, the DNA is TGCAGTGCGAAGACCGGGCCTACCGGGGAGCTGTTTTTT.

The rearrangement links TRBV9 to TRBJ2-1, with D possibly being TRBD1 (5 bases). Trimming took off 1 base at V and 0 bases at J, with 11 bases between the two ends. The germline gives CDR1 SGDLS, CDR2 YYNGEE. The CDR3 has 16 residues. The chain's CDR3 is CASSVSSDSSYNEQFF. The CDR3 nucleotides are TGTGCCAGCAGCGTATCTTCCGACAGCTCCTACAATGAGCAGTTCTTC. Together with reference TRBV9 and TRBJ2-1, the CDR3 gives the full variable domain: DSGVTQTPKHLITATGQRVTLRCSPRSGDLSVYWYQQSLDQGLQFLIQYYNGEERAKGNILERFSAQQFPDLHSELNLSSLELGDSALYFCASSVSSDSSYNEQFFGPGTRLTVL.

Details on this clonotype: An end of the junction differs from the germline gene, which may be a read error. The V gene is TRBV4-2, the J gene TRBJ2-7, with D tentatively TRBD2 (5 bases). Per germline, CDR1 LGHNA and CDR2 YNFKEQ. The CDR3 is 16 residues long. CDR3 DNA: TGTGCCGGCAGCCAATTCGCGGGTTCCCACTCCTACGAGCAGTACTTC. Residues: CAGSQFAGSHSYEQYF.

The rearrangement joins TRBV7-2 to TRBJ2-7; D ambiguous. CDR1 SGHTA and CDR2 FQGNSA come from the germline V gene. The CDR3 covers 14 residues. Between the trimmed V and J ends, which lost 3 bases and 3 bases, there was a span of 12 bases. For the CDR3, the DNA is TGTGCCAGCAGCTTCTCACGAGAGTACTACGAGCAGTACTTC. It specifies CASSFSREYYEQYF. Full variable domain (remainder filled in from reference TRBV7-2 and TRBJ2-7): GAGVSQSPSNKVTEKGKDVELRCDPISGHTALYWYRQSLGQGLEFLIYFQGNSAPDKSGLPSDRFSAERTGGSVSTLTIQRTQQEDSAVYLCASSFSREYYEQYFGPGTRLTVT.

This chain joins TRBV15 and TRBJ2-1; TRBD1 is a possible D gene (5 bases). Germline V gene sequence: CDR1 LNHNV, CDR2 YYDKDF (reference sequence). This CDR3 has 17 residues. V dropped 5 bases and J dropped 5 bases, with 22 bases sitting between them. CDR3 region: CATSGSLRDGINNEQFF. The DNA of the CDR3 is TGTGCCACCAGCGGCAGTCTCAGGGATGGCATTAACAATGAGCAGTTCTTC.

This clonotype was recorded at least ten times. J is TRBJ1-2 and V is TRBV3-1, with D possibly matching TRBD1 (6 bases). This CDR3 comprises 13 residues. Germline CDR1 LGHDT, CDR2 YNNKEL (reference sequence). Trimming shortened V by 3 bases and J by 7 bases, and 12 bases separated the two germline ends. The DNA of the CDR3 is TGTGCCAGCAGCCAGCTAGGGGGGCCTGGCTACACCTTC. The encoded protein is CASSQLGGPGYTF.

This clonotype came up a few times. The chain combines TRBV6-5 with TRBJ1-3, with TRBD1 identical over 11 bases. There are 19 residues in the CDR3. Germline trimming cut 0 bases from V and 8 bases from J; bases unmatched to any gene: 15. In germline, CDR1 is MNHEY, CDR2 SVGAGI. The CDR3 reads CASSYSMGQGEFFHDTIYF. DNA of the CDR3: TGTGCCAGCAGTTACTCAATGGGACAGGGGGAATTTTTTCACGACACCATATATTTT.

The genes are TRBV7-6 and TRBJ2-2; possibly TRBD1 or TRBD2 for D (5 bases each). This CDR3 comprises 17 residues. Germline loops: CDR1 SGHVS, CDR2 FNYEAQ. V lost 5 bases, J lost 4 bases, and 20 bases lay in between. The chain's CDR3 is CASSLSWGPRGTGELFF. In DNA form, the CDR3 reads TGTGCCAGCAGCCTGAGTTGGGGACCGAGGGGCACCGGGGAGCTGTTTTTT.

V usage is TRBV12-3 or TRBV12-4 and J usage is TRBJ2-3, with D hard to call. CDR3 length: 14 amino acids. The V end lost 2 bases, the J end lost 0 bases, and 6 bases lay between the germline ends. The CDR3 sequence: CASSLRQSTDTQYF. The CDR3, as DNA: TGTGCCAGCAGTTTACGACAAAGCACAGATACGCAGTATTTT.

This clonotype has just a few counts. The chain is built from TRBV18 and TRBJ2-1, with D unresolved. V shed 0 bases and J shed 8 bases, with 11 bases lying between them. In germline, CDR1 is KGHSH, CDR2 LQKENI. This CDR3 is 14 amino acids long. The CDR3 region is CASSPPKVWDEQFF. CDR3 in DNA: TGTGCCAGCTCACCACCTAAGGTATGGGATGAGCAGTTCTTC.

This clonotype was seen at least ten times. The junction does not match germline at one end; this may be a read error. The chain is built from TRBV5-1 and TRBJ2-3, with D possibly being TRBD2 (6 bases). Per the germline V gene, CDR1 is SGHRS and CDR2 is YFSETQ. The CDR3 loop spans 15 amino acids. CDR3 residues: CASSLGGPSTDTQYF. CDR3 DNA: TGTGCCAGCAGCTTGGGGGGACCTAGCACAGATACGCAGTATTTT.